The 21 T cell receptor beta chains in this list originate from one sample, sequenced in a study of T cell repertoires in cytomegalovirus infection (dated by TCRdb to the late 2010s). For sequencing, an Illumina HiSeq 1500 was employed. TCRdb's own reprocessing of the public reads used fastp at Q25 and MiXCR and kept productive beta chains. Each CDR3 protein appears once, grouped with its most common genes and DNA. The sample records 740,000 or so distinct CDR3 sequences, about a third of which are singletons. The ten largest clones add up to roughly 2.8% of the sample. Sequences were obtained from PBMCs. These receptors were obtained from a human donor in good health (CMV status not recorded). Some clones in this sample may be carry-over from other donors' samples.

This clonotype was detected only a few times. V gene TRBV4-1 combines with J gene TRBJ2-1; 8 bases map to TRBD2. V lost 4 bases and J lost 6; bases outside the gene matches: 8. There are 15 residues in the CDR3. CDR1 is MGHRA and CDR2 is YSYEKL in the germline V gene. The CDR3 DNA reads TGCGCCAGCAGCCGCGCGGGACTAGGGGGCAATGAGCAGTTCTTC. Translation gives CASSRAGLGGNEQFF.

This clonotype has ten or more counts. The chain employs TRBV7-2 and TRBJ2-5; 9 bases match TRBD2. Germline-derived CDR1 and CDR2 are SGHTA and FQGNSA. This CDR3 is 16 amino acids long. V trimming: 2 bases; J trimming: 2 bases; junction bases outside the gene matches: 6. CDR3 loop: CASSLTPSGEQETQYF. The CDR3 DNA sequence: TGTGCCAGCAGCTTAACTCCTAGCGGGGAGCAAGAGACCCAGTACTTC.

This clonotype turned up a few times. V and J are TRBV12-3 or TRBV12-4 and TRBJ1-5, with a weak D call TRBD1 (5 bases). Trimming removed 7 bases at V and 5 bases at J, with 18 bases between. The CDR3 covers 15 residues. Here the CDR3 DNA reads TGTGCCAGCACCCTACGGGGGGGGGATTATCAGCCCCAGCATTTT. Translating gives CASTLRGGDYQPQHF.

The rearrangement joins TRBV24-1 to TRBJ2-3; TRBD2 might be the D (5 bases). V lost 10 bases, J lost 1 base, and 11 bases lay in between. The CDR3 consists of 13 residues. CDR1 is KGHDR, CDR2 SFDVKD, per germline. CDR3 coding DNA: TGTGCCACGGGTGGAGCGGGCACAGATACGCAGTATTTT. Protein sequence: CATGGAGTDTQYF.

There are a few counts of this clonotype. The V and J genes are TRBV27 and TRBJ2-1; possibly TRBD2 for D (5 bases). Germline loops: CDR1 MNHEY, CDR2 SMNVEV (reference sequence). The CDR3 has 12 amino acids. V was pared by 3 bases and J by 7 bases, with 7 bases between. The CDR3 DNA sequence: TGTGCCAGCAGTTTCCCGGGGAATGAGCAGTTCTTC. Translating it yields CASSFPGNEQFF.

The chain combines TRBV19 with TRBJ1-2, with 7 bases lining up with TRBD1. V trimming: 6 bases; J trimming: 3 bases; junction bases outside the gene matches: 4. CDR1 is LNHDA and CDR2 is SQIVND in the germline V gene (reference sequence). The CDR3 runs to 13 residues. Here the CDR3 DNA reads TGTGCCAGTAGATTCGGACAGGACTATGGCTACACCTTC. This sequence encodes CASRFGQDYGYTF.

The CDR3 loop reads CATSYSDRVGNQPQHF. The CDR3 DNA reads as TGTGCCACCAGTTATTCGGACAGGGTAGGGAATCAGCCCCAGCATTTT. The chain employs TRBV24-1 and TRBJ1-5; TRBD1 aligns across 8 bases. Germline V gene data show CDR1 as KGHDR and CDR2 as SFDVKD. CDR3 length: 16 residues. V was pared by 6 bases and J by 4 bases, with 10 bases of the junction left unmatched.

Many counts were recorded for this clonotype. This chain connects TRBV7-2 to TRBJ2-3; D possibly corresponds to TRBD2 (5 bases). Trimming removed 4 bases from V and 4 bases from J, with 12 bases in between. Germline-derived CDR1 and CDR2 are SGHTA and FQGNSA. The CDR3 contains 14 residues. The chain's CDR3 is CASSWRTTPDTQYF. The CDR3 DNA reads as TGTGCCAGCAGCTGGAGGACCACCCCAGATACGCAGTATTTT.

This clonotype came up a few times. Germline and junction disagree at one end, which may indicate a read error. The CDR3 is CASSPIAQGTGELFF. The CDR3 DNA reads TGTGCTAGCAGCCCTATCGCGCAGGGCACCGGGGAGCTGTTTTTT. The gene calls are TRBV7-6 and TRBJ2-2, with D tentatively TRBD1 (5 bases). Per the germline V gene, CDR1 is SGHVS and CDR2 is FNYEAQ. This CDR3 has 15 residues.

The chain recombines TRBV15 with TRBJ2-1; TRBD2 matches 7 bases. The V and J ends lost 0 bases and 4 bases, in that order; junction bases with no gene match: 12. The CDR3 totals 18 residues. Germline V gene data show CDR1 as LNHNV and CDR2 as YYDKDF (reference sequence). This CDR3 reads CATSRDYALADVYNEQFF. CDR3 sequence (DNA): TGTGCCACCAGCAGAGATTACGCCCTAGCGGACGTTTACAATGAGCAGTTCTTC.

The chain couples TRBV15 to TRBJ1-1, with 7 bases matching TRBD1. The CDR3 sequence is 13 residues long. The V gene's germline CDR1 is LNHNV and CDR2 YYDKDF (reference sequence). The V and J ends lost 0 bases and 11 bases, in that order; junction bases with no gene match: 6. CDR3 amino acids: CATSRDRQGDAFF. Here the CDR3 DNA reads TGTGCCACCAGCAGAGACCGACAGGGTGATGCTTTCTTT.

This clonotype was counted ten times or more. For the CDR3, the DNA is TGTGCCAGCAGCTTAGGTAACTACAATGAGCAGTTCTTC. It specifies CASSLGNYNEQFF. V is TRBV5-5 and J is TRBJ2-1; D is undetermined. V lost 2 bases, J lost 3 bases, and 6 bases lay in between. Germline CDR1 and CDR2: SGHKS and YYEKEE (reference sequence). This CDR3 spans 13 amino acids.

This clonotype was detected many times. V and J are TRBV7-2 and TRBJ1-2, with D tentatively TRBD1 (6 bases). V was trimmed by 5 bases and J by 5 bases, leaving 9 bases between them. Germline CDR1 and CDR2: SGHTA and FQGNSA. The CDR3 has 12 amino acids. CDR3 sequence: CASSPTGYGYTF. The CDR3 bases are TGTGCCAGCAGCCCAACAGGGTATGGCTACACCTTC.

The chain is built from TRBV28 and TRBJ1-1; a possible D gene is TRBD1 (6 bases). Germline CDR1 is MDHEN and CDR2 is SYDVKM. CDR3 length equals 13 residues. V dropped 5 bases and J dropped 9 bases, with 16 bases sitting between them. The CDR3 loop is CASSGTPLGKAFF. CDR3 nucleotides: TGTGCCAGCAGTGGGACACCCCTCGGGAAAGCTTTCTTT.

A note on this clonotype: One end of the junction is discordant with germline, which a read error may explain. The chain is built from TRBV19 and TRBJ2-7, with D tentatively TRBD1 or TRBD2 (6 bases each). Germline values: CDR1 LNHDA, CDR2 SQIVND (reference sequence). The CDR3 sequence is 14 residues long. The CDR3 DNA sequence: TGTGCCAGTAGTATTTCGGGGGCCTCCTACGATCAGTACTTC. Protein: CASSISGASYDQYF.

As regards this clonotype: The germline gene is not matched at one end of the junction; a read error may be the cause. CDR3 region: CARSLRAGDGYTF. CDR3 sequence (DNA): TGTGCCAGAAGTTTACGGGCAGGTGATGGCTACACCTTC. The chain carries TRBV27 and TRBJ1-2; D is unresolved. The CDR3 runs 13 residues. Germline V gene data show CDR1 as MNHEY and CDR2 as SMNVEV (reference sequence).

V gene TRBV14 combines with J gene TRBJ2-3; 15 bases agree with TRBD2. This CDR3 is built from 17 residues. Germline values: CDR1 SGHDN, CDR2 FVKESK. The junction had 6 bases not matched to a gene; V was cut back by 3 bases and J by 5 bases. CDR3 sequence reads: CASSQWGTSGRKDTQYF. DNA for the CDR3: TGTGCCAGCAGCCAGTGGGGGACTAGCGGGAGGAAAGATACGCAGTATTTT.

V gene TRBV6-1 combines with J gene TRBJ2-1, with 7 bases lining up with TRBD1. Germline V lookup: CDR1 MNHNS, CDR2 SASEGT. Trimming at V came to 6 bases and at J to 3 bases, leaving 11 bases not matched to a gene. The CDR3 has 16 amino acids. The CDR3 is CASSVTGTDYYNEQFF. The CDR3 DNA follows: TGTGCCAGCAGCGTCACCGGGACAGACTACTACAATGAGCAGTTCTTC.

This clonotype has just a few counts. The CDR3 coding sequence is TGTGCCAGCAGCACACCTAGCGCCAATGAGCAGTTCTTC. This sequence encodes CASSTPSANEQFF. The chain carries TRBV5-4 and TRBJ2-1; D is perhaps TRBD2 (6 bases). Between the trimmed V and J ends, which lost 4 bases and 6 bases, there was a span of 11 bases. The germline gives CDR1 SGHNT, CDR2 YYREEE (reference sequence). CDR3 length: 13 residues.

J is TRBJ2-3 and V is TRBV12-3 or TRBV12-4, with TRBD1 identical over 7 bases. The V and J ends lost 5 bases and 4 bases, in that order; junction bases with no gene match: 15. The CDR3 spans 17 residues. The CDR3 nucleotides read TGTGCCAGCAGTCCAGATGGGCGGCCAGGGGGTGCAGATACGCAGTATTTT. This encodes CASSPDGRPGGADTQYF.

The chain is built from TRBV12-3 or TRBV12-4 and TRBJ2-3; D gene unclear. The length of the CDR3 is 14 residues. The V gene lost 3 bases and the J gene lost 6 bases, with 13 bases spanning the gap. The CDR3 is CASSLVYQFDTQYF. Here the CDR3 DNA reads TGTGCCAGCAGTTTGGTCTATCAGTTCGATACGCAGTATTTT.